What follows describes a single T cell receptor beta chain. Trimming left V 0 bases short and J 1 base short, with 6 bases between. Germline CDR1 is MGHRA and CDR2 is YSYEKL. The CDR3 loop spans 14 amino acids. Sequencing used immunoSEQ multiplex PCR; TCRdb keeps in-frame clones, though not all of them. The sample holds 200,000 to 250,000 clones, roughly nine tenths seen once. The data belong to a study of blood T cell repertoires in COVID-19. This clonotype was obtained from a woman aged 18-35 years who had recovered from COVID-19. The V call is TRBV4-1, the J call TRBJ1-1; D gene uncertain. The specimen sequenced was peripheral blood. DNA of the CDR3: TGCGCCAGCAGCCAAGATCCCCAGAACACTGAAGCTTTCTTT. This sequence encodes CASSQDPQNTEAFF.